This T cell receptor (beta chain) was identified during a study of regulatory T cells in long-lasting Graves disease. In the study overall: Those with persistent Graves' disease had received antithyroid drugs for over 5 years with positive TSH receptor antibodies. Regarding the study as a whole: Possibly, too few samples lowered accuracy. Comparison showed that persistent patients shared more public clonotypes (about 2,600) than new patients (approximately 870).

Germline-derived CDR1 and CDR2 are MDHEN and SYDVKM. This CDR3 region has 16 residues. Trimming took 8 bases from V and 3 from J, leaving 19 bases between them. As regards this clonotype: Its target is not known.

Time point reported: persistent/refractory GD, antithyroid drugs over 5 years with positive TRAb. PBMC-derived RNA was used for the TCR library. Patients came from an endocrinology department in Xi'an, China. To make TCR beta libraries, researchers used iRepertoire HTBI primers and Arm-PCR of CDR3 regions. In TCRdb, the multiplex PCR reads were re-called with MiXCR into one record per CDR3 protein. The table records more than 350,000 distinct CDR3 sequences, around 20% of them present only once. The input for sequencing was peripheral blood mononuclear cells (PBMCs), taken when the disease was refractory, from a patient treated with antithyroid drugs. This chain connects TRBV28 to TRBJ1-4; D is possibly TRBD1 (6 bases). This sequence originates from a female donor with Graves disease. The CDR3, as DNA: TGTGCCAGCGGTTCCCCGGGGGCCGCGGCTAATGAAAAACTGTTTTTT. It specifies CASGSPGAAANEKLFF.